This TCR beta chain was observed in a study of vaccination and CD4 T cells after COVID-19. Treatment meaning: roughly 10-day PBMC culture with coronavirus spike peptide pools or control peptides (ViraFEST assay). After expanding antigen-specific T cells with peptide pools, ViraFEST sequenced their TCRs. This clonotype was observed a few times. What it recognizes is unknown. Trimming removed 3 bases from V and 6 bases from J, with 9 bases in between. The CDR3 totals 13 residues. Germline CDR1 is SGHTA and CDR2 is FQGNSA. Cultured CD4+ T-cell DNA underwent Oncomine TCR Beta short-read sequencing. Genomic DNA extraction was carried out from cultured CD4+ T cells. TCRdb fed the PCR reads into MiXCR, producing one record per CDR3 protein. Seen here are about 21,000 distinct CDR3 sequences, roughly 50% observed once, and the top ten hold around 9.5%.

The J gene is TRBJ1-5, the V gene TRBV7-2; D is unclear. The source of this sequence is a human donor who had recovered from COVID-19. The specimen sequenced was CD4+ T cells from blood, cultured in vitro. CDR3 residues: CASSFTAAQPQHF. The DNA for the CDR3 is TGTGCCAGCAGCTTTACGGCGGCTCAGCCCCAGCATTTT.